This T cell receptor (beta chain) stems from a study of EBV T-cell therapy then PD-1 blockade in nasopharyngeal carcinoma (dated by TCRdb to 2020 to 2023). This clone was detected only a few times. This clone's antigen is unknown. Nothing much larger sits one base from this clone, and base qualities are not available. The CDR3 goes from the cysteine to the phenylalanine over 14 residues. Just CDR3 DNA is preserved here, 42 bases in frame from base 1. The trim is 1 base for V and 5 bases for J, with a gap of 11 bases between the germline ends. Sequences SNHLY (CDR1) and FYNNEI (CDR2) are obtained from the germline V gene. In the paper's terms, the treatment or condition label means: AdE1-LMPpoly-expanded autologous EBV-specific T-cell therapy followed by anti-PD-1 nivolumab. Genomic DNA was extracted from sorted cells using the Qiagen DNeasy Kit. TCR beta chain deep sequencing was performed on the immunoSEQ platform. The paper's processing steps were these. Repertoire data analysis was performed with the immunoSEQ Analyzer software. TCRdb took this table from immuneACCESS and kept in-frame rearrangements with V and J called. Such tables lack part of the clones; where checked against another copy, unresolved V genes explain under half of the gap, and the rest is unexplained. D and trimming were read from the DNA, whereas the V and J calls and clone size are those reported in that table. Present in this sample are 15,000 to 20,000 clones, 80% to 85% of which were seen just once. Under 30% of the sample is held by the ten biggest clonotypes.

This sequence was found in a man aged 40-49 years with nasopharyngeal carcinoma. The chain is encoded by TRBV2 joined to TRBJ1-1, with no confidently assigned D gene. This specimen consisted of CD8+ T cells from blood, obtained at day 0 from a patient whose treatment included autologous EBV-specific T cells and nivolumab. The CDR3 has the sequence CASSEEVGRTEAFF. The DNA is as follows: TGTGCCAGCAGTGAAGAAGTTGGGAGAACTGAAGCTTTCTTT. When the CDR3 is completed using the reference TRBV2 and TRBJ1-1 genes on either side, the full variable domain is EPEVTQTPSHQVTQMGQEVILRCVPISNHLYFYWYRQILGQKVEFLVSFYNNEISEKSEIFDDQFSVERPDGSNFTLKIRSTKLEDSAMYFCASSEEVGRTEAFFGQGTRLTVV.